This T cell receptor beta chain came from a study of radiation and T cells in renal cell carcinoma. The time point: blood 4 weeks post-SBRT, at nephrectomy. Regarding treatment: 15 Gy SBRT to primary tumor, nephrectomy 4 weeks later. Radiation-treated patients gave blood at baseline, week 2 and week 4. General study points: Pretreatment tumor biopsies were lacking, so baseline clonotypes are unknown.

Data came from immunoSEQ multiplex PCR; TCRdb stores just in-frame clones and leaves some out. In the table there are under 35,000 clones, over 75% of which are singletons. As to this clone: Its antigen is still unknown.

CDR3 length: 15 residues. From germline, CDR1 is SGHAT and CDR2 FQNNGV. Trimming pared 3 bases from V and 10 bases from J, leaving 19 bases between. The chain is built from TRBV11-2 and TRBJ2-1; D could derive from TRBD1 or TRBD2 (5 bases each). Source: blood, taken from a patient whose treatment included radiotherapy and nephrectomy. This TCR was sampled from a man in his fifties or sixties with renal cell carcinoma. DNA for the CDR3: TGTGCCAGCAGCTTCTTCCGGGACGCCGACCGGGAGCAGTTCTTC. As protein: CASSFFRDADREQFF.